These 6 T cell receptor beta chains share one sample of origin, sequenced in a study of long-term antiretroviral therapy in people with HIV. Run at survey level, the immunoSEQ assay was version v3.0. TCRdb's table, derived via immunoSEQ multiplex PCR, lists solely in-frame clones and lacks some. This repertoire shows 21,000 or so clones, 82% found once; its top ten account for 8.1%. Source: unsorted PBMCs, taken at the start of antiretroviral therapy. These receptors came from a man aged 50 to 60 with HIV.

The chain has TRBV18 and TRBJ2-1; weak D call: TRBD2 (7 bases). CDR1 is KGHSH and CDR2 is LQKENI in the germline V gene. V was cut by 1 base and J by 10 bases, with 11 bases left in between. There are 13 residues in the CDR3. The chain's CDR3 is CASSPQGEGEQFF. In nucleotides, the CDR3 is TGTGCCAGCTCACCACAGGGGGAGGGGGAGCAGTTCTTC.

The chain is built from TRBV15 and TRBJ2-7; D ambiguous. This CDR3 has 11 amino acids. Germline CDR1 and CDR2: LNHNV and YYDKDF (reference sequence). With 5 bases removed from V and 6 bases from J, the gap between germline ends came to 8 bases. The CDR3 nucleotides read TGTGCCACCAGCGTAAGCAGCGAGCAGTACTTC. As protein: CATSVSSEQYF.

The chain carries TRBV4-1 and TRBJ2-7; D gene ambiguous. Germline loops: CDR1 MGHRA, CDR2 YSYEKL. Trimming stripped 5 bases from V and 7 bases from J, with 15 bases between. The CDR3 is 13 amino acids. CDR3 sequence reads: CASSSGLLGEQYF. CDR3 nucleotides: TGCGCCAGCAGCTCCGGGCTCCTCGGGGAGCAGTACTTC.

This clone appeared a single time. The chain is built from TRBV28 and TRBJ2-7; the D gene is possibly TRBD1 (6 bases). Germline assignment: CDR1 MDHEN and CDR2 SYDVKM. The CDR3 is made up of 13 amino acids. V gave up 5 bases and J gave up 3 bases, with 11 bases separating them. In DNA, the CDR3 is TGTGCCAGCAGTCGGGACACCAACTACGAGCAGTACTTC. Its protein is CASSRDTNYEQYF.

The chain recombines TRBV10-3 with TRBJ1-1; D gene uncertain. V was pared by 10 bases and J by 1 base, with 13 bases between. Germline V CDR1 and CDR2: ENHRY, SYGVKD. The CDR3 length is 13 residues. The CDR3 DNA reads TGTGCCACTGCGGCACAAACGAACACTGAAGCTTTCTTT. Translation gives CATAAQTNTEAFF.

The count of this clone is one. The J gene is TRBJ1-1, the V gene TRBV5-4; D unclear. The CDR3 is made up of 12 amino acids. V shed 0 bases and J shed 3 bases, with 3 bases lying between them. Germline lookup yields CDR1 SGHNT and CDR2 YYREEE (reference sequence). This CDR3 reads CASSLGDTEAFF. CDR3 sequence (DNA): TGTGCCAGCAGCTTGGGGGACACTGAAGCTTTCTTT.